Included here is one T cell receptor beta chain sequence, with context. Germline V gives CDR1 SGDLS, CDR2 YYNGEE. The CDR3 is made up of 16 amino acids. The V and J ends lost 4 bases and 10 bases respectively, with 21 bases between them. The data were taken from a study of blood T cell repertoires in COVID-19. Study information: There were acute and convalescent COVID-19 samples, and they came from the United States, Italy and Spain. PBMCs, B-cell-depleted T cells, or T cells were the source of the cDNA or gDNA that made up the material.

In the original analysis: How many nucleated cells were present was estimated from reference gene primer amplification. Produced via immunoSEQ multiplex PCR; TCRdb's table is partial and in-frame only. The DNA was the basis for D and trimming; V, J and clone size are from that table. Of about 200,000 clones detected, roughly 86% appear once; the ten largest clones hold 1.5% to 2%. The chain uses TRBV9 and TRBJ1-6; no reliable D call. The sequence was obtained from a man in his late teens or twenties with active or convalescent COVID-19. Sample: peripheral blood. CDR3 sequence reads: CASSSRAGQRGSPLHF. The CDR3 DNA is TGTGCCAGCAGCTCCCGCGCCGGGCAGCGGGGATCACCCCTCCACTTT.